This T cell receptor beta chain was identified during a study of identical twins. General observations from the study: Twin-shared out-of-frame alpha sequences were enriched for low generation probability.

This clonotype was seen repeatedly, ten times or more. The antigen remains unidentified. One entry per CDR3 protein, called by TCRdb with MiXCR from the 5' RACE reads. In the table there are about 690,000 distinct CDR3 sequences, around 5.7% of which are singletons. Germline loops: CDR1 PRHDT, CDR2 FYEKMQ (reference sequence). This CDR3 has 14 residues. V shed 1 base and J shed 10 bases, with 14 bases lying between them. This sequence joins TRBV13 and TRBJ2-1; no clear D gene. Sample: naive T cells sorted from blood. This sequence was found in a man aged 18 to 29 in good health. The CDR3 loop is CASSLEPSTDEQFF. CDR3 coding DNA: TGTGCCAGCAGCTTAGAGCCCTCTACGGACGAGCAGTTCTTC.